This TCR beta chain was retrieved from a study of shared clonotypes between healthy human individuals. Only in-frame clones appear in the TCRdb table, and some are missing; sequencing was by immunoSEQ multiplex PCR. The sample shows 950,000 to 1,200,000 clones, roughly 80% of them seen only once. None of the donors, who were healthy HIV-negative adults, had recently had acute infections or vaccinations. Both subsets, CD45RA+ naive and CD45RA-negative memory, were split from the CD4+ cells. About this clone itself: The sample contains more than one DNA sequence encoding this CDR3.

Source material: memory CD4+ T cells from PBMCs. As for subset: CD45RA-negative fraction. The receptor was derived from a man younger than 35 in good health. Some clones in this sample may be carry-over from other donors' samples.

DNA of the CDR3: TGTGCCAGTAGTATTAACTATGGCTACACCTTC. The encoded protein is CASSINYGYTF. V is TRBV19 and J is TRBJ1-2; D uncertain. V shed 3 bases and J shed 1 base, with 0 bases lying between them. Germline assignment: CDR1 LNHDA and CDR2 SQIVND (reference sequence). The CDR3 contains 11 residues. The whole variable domain, filled in from reference TRBV19 and TRBJ1-2, reads DGGITQSPKYLFRKEGQNVTLSCEQNLNHDAMYWYRQDPGQGLRLIYYSQIVNDFQKGDIAEGYSVSREKKESFPLTVTSAQKNPTAFYLCASSINYGYTFGSGTRLTVV.